One and the same sample provided the 19 T cell receptor beta chains below, sequenced in a study of shared clonotypes between healthy human individuals. Repertoires were generated with immunoSEQ multiplex PCR, while TCRdb's copy carries only in-frame clones and drops some. Of roughly 330,000 clones detected, less than 85% appear once; the ten largest clones hold about 9.3%. The sample consisted of memory CD4+ T cells sorted from blood. The subset here: CD45RA-negative fraction. These receptors were collected from a man aged 25-45 years in good health.

The V and J genes are TRBV28 and TRBJ2-5; no clear D. The CDR3 spans 15 residues. V lost 11 bases and J lost 0, with 19 bases in between. CDR1 MDHEN and CDR2 SYDVKM come from the germline V gene. The CDR3, as DNA: TGTGCCTGCCCTCCACGGTGGCGGAACCAAGAGACCCAGTACTTC. This codes for CACPPRWRNQETQYF.

J is TRBJ1-4 and V is TRBV5-1; D gene ambiguous. Germline CDR1 SGHRS, CDR2 YFSETQ. With 4 bases removed from V and 4 bases from J, the gap between germline ends came to 14 bases. The CDR3 contains 15 residues. Written as DNA, the CDR3 is TGCGCCAGCAGCCCATCCTCCGTTTATAATGAAAAACTGTTTTTT. It specifies CASSPSSVYNEKLFF.

The sample holds a few counts of this clone. V is TRBV5-1 and J is TRBJ1-1; D is possibly TRBD1 (6 bases). Deletions cut 5 bases from V and 9 bases from J, with 14 bases between. Germline lookup yields CDR1 SGHRS and CDR2 YFSETQ. The CDR3 sequence is 12 residues long. The CDR3 sequence: CASSSTGSQAFF. CDR3 DNA: TGCGCCAGCAGTTCTACAGGGTCCCAAGCTTTCTTT.

The chain recombines TRBV27 with TRBJ2-3; the match to TRBD2 covers 14 bases. Per germline, CDR1 MNHEY and CDR2 SMNVEV (reference sequence). This CDR3 comprises 17 residues. The trim removed 6 bases at V and 1 base at J, leaving 6 bases unmatched. The CDR3 sequence is CASSGLAGGVGTDTQYF. DNA for the CDR3: TGTGCCAGCAGCGGACTAGCGGGAGGTGTTGGCACAGATACGCAGTATTTT.

The CDR3 DNA follows: TGTGCCACCGCCAACAGGGATACGCAGTATTTT. Translation gives CATANRDTQYF. The chain is built from TRBV15 and TRBJ2-3; perhaps TRBD1 as D (5 bases). The CDR3 spans 11 residues. CDR1 is LNHNV and CDR2 is YYDKDF in the germline V gene (reference sequence). Trimming removed 8 bases from V and 6 bases from J, with 9 bases in between.

The genes are TRBV11-2 and TRBJ2-7; no reliable D call. Germline V gene lookup returns CDR1 SGHAT and CDR2 FQNNGV. The CDR3 runs to 14 residues. V gave up 5 bases and J gave up 2 bases, with 13 bases separating them. CDR3 in DNA: TGTGCCAGCAGCAATGCGGACGGCCCCTACGAGCAGTACTTC. This encodes CASSNADGPYEQYF.

This sequence joins TRBV2 and TRBJ2-5; D call uncertain. This CDR3 contains 16 residues. Per germline, CDR1 SNHLY and CDR2 FYNNEI. The ends were cut back, 7 bases at V and 4 bases at J, with 22 bases in the middle. Here the CDR3 reads CASMRKDRLGGETQYF. CDR3 bases: TGTGCCAGCATGCGGAAAGATCGGTTAGGTGGAGAGACCCAGTACTTC. The full variable domain, with the rest looked up from reference TRBV2 and TRBJ2-5, is EPEVTQTPSHQVTQMGQEVILRCVPISNHLYFYWYRQILGQKVEFLVSFYNNEISEKSEIFDDQFSVERPDGSNFTLKIRSTKLEDSAMYFCASMRKDRLGGETQYFGPGTRLLVL.

The chain links TRBV7-8 to TRBJ2-5; 11 bases align to TRBD1. This CDR3 comprises 15 residues. Germline V gene data show CDR1 as SGHVS and CDR2 as FQNEAQ. The ends lost 5 bases at V and 5 bases at J; junction bases unmatched: 7. The CDR3 sequence is CASSMRDRGKETQYF. CDR3 bases: TGTGCCAGCAGCATGAGGGACAGGGGGAAGGAGACCCAGTACTTC.

V gene TRBV5-1 combines with J gene TRBJ2-1, with 8 nucleotides matching TRBD2. The CDR3 consists of 14 residues. Germline V CDR1 and CDR2: SGHRS, YFSETQ. V lost 3 bases, J lost 3 bases, and 2 bases stayed unmatched. CDR3 protein: CASSSGGGYNEQFF. The CDR3, as DNA: TGCGCCAGCAGCTCGGGAGGGGGCTACAATGAGCAGTTCTTC.

This sequence joins TRBV6-6 and TRBJ2-2; D remains ambiguous. The V gene's germline CDR1 is MNHNY and CDR2 SVGAGI (reference sequence). The CDR3 length is 14 residues. V was pared by 8 bases and J by 6 bases, with 16 bases between. The CDR3 protein is CASSLLGNAGELFF. DNA of the CDR3: TGTGCCAGCTCTTTATTGGGAAATGCCGGGGAGCTGTTTTTT.

The V and J genes are TRBV14 and TRBJ2-3; 7 nucleotides agree with TRBD2. Unmatched junction bases numbered 13, after V lost 4 bases and J lost 3 bases. In germline, CDR1 is SGHDN, CDR2 FVKESK. This CDR3 has 17 amino acids. The DNA for the CDR3 is TGTGCCAGCAGCCTTTGGACCGTCGGGACTACTACAGATACGCAGTATTTT. Its protein product is CASSLWTVGTTTDTQYF. Combining the CDR3 with reference TRBV14 and TRBJ2-3 gives the whole variable domain EAGVTQFPSHSVIEKGQTVTLRCDPISGHDNLYWYRRVMGKEIKFLLHFVKESKQDESGMPNNRFLAERTGGTYSTLKVQPAELEDSGVYFCASSLWTVGTTTDTQYFGPGTRLTVL.

Worth noting for this clone: At one end, the junction sequence differs from germline, possibly due to a read error. CDR3 nucleotide sequence: TGTGCCAGCAGTACCCTCTGGGGAACGGAGAACTTC. Its protein product is CASSTLWGTENF. The chain carries TRBV28 and TRBJ2-7, with D unclear. The CDR3 sequence is 12 residues long. Germline assignment: CDR1 MDHEN and CDR2 SYDVKM.

This clone occurred a few times. This chain connects TRBV11-2 to TRBJ1-1; a possible D gene is TRBD1 (5 bases). CDR1 is SGHAT and CDR2 is FQNNGV in the germline V gene. The CDR3 spans 16 residues. V lost 3 bases, J lost 6 bases, and 20 bases lay in between. The CDR3, as DNA: TGTGCCAGCAGCTTTCGCCCGACAGCCGGCCTGTCTGAAGCTTTCTTT. This translates into CASSFRPTAGLSEAFF.

This clone was counted between two and nine times. The V gene is TRBV5-1, the J gene TRBJ2-7, with 12 bases lining up with TRBD2. The CDR3 length is 15 residues. V lost 3 bases to trimming and J lost 2 bases; unmatched junction nucleotides: 3. Germline V gives CDR1 SGHRS, CDR2 YFSETQ. CDR3 sequence reads: CASSWTSGEAYEQYF. CDR3 sequence (DNA): TGCGCCAGCAGCTGGACTAGCGGGGAGGCCTACGAGCAGTACTTC.

J is TRBJ2-7 and V is TRBV11-2; no clear D. This CDR3 is 13 amino acids long. V was trimmed by 2 bases and J by 0 bases, leaving 5 bases between them. The V gene's germline CDR1 is SGHAT and CDR2 FQNNGV. The CDR3 region has the DNA TGTGCCAGCAGCTTAAGGGCCTCCTACGAGCAGTACTTC. Encoded protein: CASSLRASYEQYF.

The genes are TRBV6-1 and TRBJ1-2; no clear D gene. Per the germline V gene, CDR1 is MNHNS and CDR2 is SASEGT. This CDR3 is built from 12 residues. V was shortened by 6 bases and J by 4 bases, with 9 bases between the two germline ends. CDR3 residues: CASRGASYGYTF. Written as DNA, the CDR3 is TGTGCCAGCAGGGGCGCAAGCTATGGCTACACCTTC.

This chain links TRBV5-6 with TRBJ2-5, with D perhaps TRBD1 (6 bases). Germline V gives CDR1 SGHDT, CDR2 YYEEEE. The CDR3 runs 13 residues. V gave up 2 bases and J gave up 1 base, with 6 bases separating them. CDR3 in amino acids: CASSFRGQETQYF. In DNA form, the CDR3 reads TGTGCCAGCAGCTTCAGGGGCCAAGAGACCCAGTACTTC.

This chain joins TRBV5-8 and TRBJ1-2, with 7 bases identical to TRBD1. Germline loops: CDR1 SGHTS, CDR2 YDEGEE. This CDR3 contains 14 residues. J was trimmed by 8 bases and V by 1 base; bases with no gene match: 8. The DNA for the CDR3 is TGTGCCAGCAGCTTGATGCAGGGGGGAGGCGGCTACACCTTC. It codes for CASSLMQGGGGYTF.

The chain recombines TRBV10-2 with TRBJ2-7, with unresolved D. CDR1 WSHSY and CDR2 SAAADI come from the germline V gene. V was shortened by 3 bases and J by 2 bases, with 8 bases between the two germline ends. This CDR3 region has 13 residues. The CDR3 reads CASSDRTTYEQYF. CDR3 coding DNA: TGCGCCAGCAGTGACCGGACCACCTACGAGCAGTACTTC.